One T cell receptor (beta chain) is described in this entry. Per the authors' pipeline: Reference gene primer amplification gave nucleated cell count estimates. TCRdb keeps only in-frame clones here, not all; method: immunoSEQ multiplex PCR. That table is the source of V, J and clone size, and D and trimming were worked out from the DNA. Among over 110,000 clones listed, 70% to 85% were seen once. The data were taken from a study of blood T cell repertoires in COVID-19. About the research overall: Sites across the United States, Italy and Spain contributed samples from acute and convalescent COVID-19. PBMCs, B-cell-depleted T cells, or T cells were the source of the cDNA or gDNA that made up the material.

Trimming pared 0 bases from V and 9 bases from J, leaving 15 bases between. There are 14 residues in the CDR3. From germline, CDR1 is SGHKS and CDR2 YYEKEE (reference sequence). The V call is TRBV5-5, the J call TRBJ1-2; a possible D gene is TRBD1 (6 bases). The sequence was obtained from a man aged 55 to 69 with active or convalescent COVID-19. The specimen was peripheral blood. Here the CDR3 DNA reads TGTGCCAGCAGCTTGGGGATGGGACATGAACGCTACACCTTC. It specifies CASSLGMGHERYTF.